This T cell receptor (beta chain) was identified in a study of T-cell reconstitution after alpha-beta-depleted transplantation in children. Between the trimmed V and J ends, which lost 0 bases and 3 bases, there was a span of 15 bases. This CDR3 contains 16 residues. CDR1 and CDR2 (germline): LNHNV, YYDKDF (reference sequence). Preparation of the TCRbeta library involved a method that used unique molecular identifiers. TCRdb re-analysed the PCR reads in MiXCR, keeping a single row per CDR3 protein. Of 450,000 to 700,000 distinct CDR3 sequences in the sample, around 27% were seen once. This clonotype was observed a handful of times. The antigen is undetermined. The study's findings and limits: Hyperexpanded clones declined; after one year, newly produced T cells mostly supplied diversity. At around two months after transplant, the alpha-beta T cells were reportedly derived from several hundred expanded clones that came from non-depleted graft cells.

Sample: PBMCs, taken before TCRalphabeta/CD19-depleted stem cell transplant. This chain links TRBV15 with TRBJ2-7; TRBD2 might be the D (6 bases). The TCR was taken from a boy under three years old with Wiskott-Aldrich syndrome, due to receive a stem cell transplant. Here the CDR3 DNA reads TGTGCCACCAGCAGAGATCGGGGGAGCCCGGTCTACGAGCAGTACTTC. It encodes CATSRDRGSPVYEQYF. Variable domain in full (rest from reference TRBV15 and TRBJ2-7): DAMVIQNPRYQVTQFGKPVTLSCSQTLNHNVMYWYQQKSSQAPKLLFHYYDKDFNNEADTPDNFQSRRPNTSFCFLDIRSPGLGDTAMYLCATSRDRGSPVYEQYFGPGTRLTVT.